This is a list of T cell receptor beta chains from one sample in a study of Ad26.COV2.S vaccination and SARS-CoV-2 variants. Produced via immunoSEQ multiplex PCR; TCRdb's table is partial and in-frame only. The data show some 520,000 clones, about 83% seen once. The source was peripheral blood, collected in a trial of Ad26.COV2.S vaccine versus placebo. These receptors were taken from a person between 18 and 65 years old who received the Ad26.COV2.S COVID-19 vaccine or a placebo. The CDR3 runs from the conserved cysteine through the conserved F or W. Each record gives: V gene, D gene, CDR3 length, J gene, clone size, CDR3 DNA, CDR3 protein. The D gene is left open where the match is weak. Not every row has a clone size; where given, it reads once, few, many or a size class.

V: TRBV13; D: -; length: 14; J: TRBJ2-5; size: -; DNA: TGTGCCAGCAGCTTAGGTCTAGAGGAGGAGACCCAGTACTTC; CDR3: CASSLGLEEETQYF
V: TRBV5-1; D: -; length: 12; J: TRBJ2-5; size: -; DNA: TGCGCCAGCAGCAAGGGTGGGGAGACCCAGTACTTC; CDR3: CASSKGGETQYF
V: TRBV14; D: -; length: 14; J: TRBJ1-2; size: once; DNA: TGTGCCAGCAGCCAAGAATCCGTGCCCAGAGGCTACACCTTC; CDR3: CASSQESVPRGYTF
V: TRBV19; D: -; length: 13; J: TRBJ2-3; size: -; DNA: TGTGCCAGTAGTATAGGATCCCCAGATACGCAGTATTTT; CDR3: CASSIGSPDTQYF
V: TRBV27; D: TRBD1; length: 14; J: TRBJ1-2; size: -; DNA: TGTGCCAGCAGTTTCAACAGGGGAGCGGGCGGCTACACCTTC; CDR3: CASSFNRGAGGYTF
V: TRBV29-1; D: -; length: 10; J: TRBJ2-5; size: -; DNA: TGCAGCTCCGGGGGAGAGACCCAGTACTTC; CDR3: CSSGGETQYF
V: TRBV11-3; D: -; length: 13; J: TRBJ1-1; size: -; DNA: TGTGCCAGCAGCCCGGGGACGAACACTGAAGCTTTCTTT; CDR3: CASSPGTNTEAFF
V: TRBV6-5; D: -; length: 14; J: TRBJ1-2; size: -; DNA: TGTGCCAGCAGTCGAGGGACTTCCAACTATGGCTACACCTTC; CDR3: CASSRGTSNYGYTF
V: TRBV11-1; D: -; length: 16; J: TRBJ2-1; size: -; DNA: TGTGCCAGCAGCTTAGCCAAGGCTAGGGGCCGTAATGAGCAGTTCTTC; CDR3: CASSLAKARGRNEQFF
V: TRBV7-2; D: TRBD2; length: 17; J: TRBJ2-1; size: -; DNA: TGTGCCAGCAGCTTGGCCGGGAGTCTAGCGGGAGTTTTCGGTCAGTTCTTC; CDR3: CASSLAGSLAGVFGQFF
V: TRBV7-2; D: -; length: 13; J: TRBJ2-1; size: -; DNA: TGTGCCAGCAGCTTCGGTCCTAAGGGTGAGCAGTTCTTC; CDR3: CASSFGPKGEQFF
V: TRBV5-5; D: -; length: 16; J: TRBJ1-2; size: -; DNA: TGTGCCAGCAGCTCCCAGTACAGGGCTGCTAACTATGGCTACACCTTC; CDR3: CASSSQYRAANYGYTF
V: TRBV18; D: -; length: 15; J: TRBJ1-3; size: -; DNA: TGTGCCAGCTCACCACCGTCGGGGACTGGAAACACCATATATTTT; CDR3: CASSPPSGTGNTIYF
V: TRBV7-2; D: TRBD1; length: 14; J: TRBJ1-3; size: -; DNA: TGTGCCAGCAGCTTGCAGGGGGGTGGAAACACCATATATTTT; CDR3: CASSLQGGGNTIYF
V: TRBV29-1; D: -; length: 13; J: TRBJ2-7; size: -; DNA: TGCAGCGTTGGAGGGGCAAGCTCCTACGAGCAGTACTTC; CDR3: CSVGGASSYEQYF
V: TRBV3-1/TRBV3-2; D: TRBD2; length: 16; J: TRBJ2-1; size: -; DNA: TGTGCCAGCAGCCAAGCGGGGACTAGCGGGAGGAAAGAGCAGTTCTTC; CDR3: CASSQAGTSGRKEQFF
V: TRBV15; D: TRBD2; length: 17; J: TRBJ2-3; size: -; DNA: TGTGCCACCAGCAGGAGGACTAGCGGGAGGGCCGGAGATACGCAGTATTTT; CDR3: CATSRRTSGRAGDTQYF
V: TRBV6-2/TRBV6-3; D: -; length: 13; J: TRBJ2-7; size: -; DNA: TGTGCCAGCAGTTATGGGGTCTCCTACGAGCAGTACTTC; CDR3: CASSYGVSYEQYF
V: TRBV6-2/TRBV6-3; D: TRBD1; length: 16; J: TRBJ1-3; size: -; DNA: TGTGCCAGCAGTCCAAGACAGGGGAGTTCTGGAAACACCATATATTTT; CDR3: CASSPRQGSSGNTIYF
V: TRBV7-8; D: -; length: 14; J: TRBJ1-1; size: -; DNA: TGTGCCAGCAGCTTAGGCGGGCCGTCGGGTGAAGCTTTCTTT; CDR3: CASSLGGPSGEAFF
V: TRBV2; D: TRBD2; length: 15; J: TRBJ2-1; size: -; DNA: TGTGCCAGCAGAGCGACTAGCGGGGCCTACAATGAGCAGTTCTTC; CDR3: CASRATSGAYNEQFF
V: TRBV5-4; D: -; length: 16; J: TRBJ2-5; size: -; DNA: TGTGCCAGCAGCTTGGATCCGGCAGGCGACGGGGAGACCCAGTACTTC; CDR3: CASSLDPAGDGETQYF
V: TRBV2; D: -; length: 15; J: TRBJ1-5; size: -; DNA: TGTGCCAGCAGTGCACAGGGTTTGGGCAATCAGCCCCAGCATTTT; CDR3: CASSAQGLGNQPQHF
V: TRBV11-2; D: -; length: 17; J: TRBJ2-7; size: -; DNA: TGTGCCAGCAGCTTAGCTACGTCCACCACTTTTCCCTACGAGCAGTACTTC; CDR3: CASSLATSTTFPYEQYF
V: TRBV3-1/TRBV3-2; D: TRBD2; length: 14; J: TRBJ2-3; size: -; DNA: TGTGCCAGCAGCCGCGGGAGCGCGGGAGATACGCAGTATTTT; CDR3: CASSRGSAGDTQYF
V: TRBV19; D: TRBD2; length: 16; J: TRBJ2-7; size: -; DNA: TGTGCCAGTAGTGGAACGACTAGCGGGAAGATCTACGAGCAGTACTTC; CDR3: CASSGTTSGKIYEQYF
V: TRBV9; D: TRBD2; length: 15; J: TRBJ2-1; size: -; DNA: TGTGCCAGCAGCGTAGACCTAGCGGGGGTAAATGAGCAGTTCTTC; CDR3: CASSVDLAGVNEQFF
V: TRBV25-1; D: -; length: 13; J: TRBJ2-7; size: -; DNA: TGTGCCAGCAGTGCTGCCCAGGGTGGCGAGCAGTACTTC; CDR3: CASSAAQGGEQYF
V: TRBV3-1/TRBV3-2; D: -; length: 12; J: TRBJ1-2; size: -; DNA: TGTGCCAGCAGCCATAGGGGGGATGGCTACACCTTC; CDR3: CASSHRGDGYTF
V: TRBV19; D: -; length: 17; J: TRBJ2-1; size: -; DNA: TGTGCCAGTAGTATAGATCTGGGGACCGGGTCCTACAATGAGCAGTTCTTC; CDR3: CASSIDLGTGSYNEQFF
V: TRBV3-1/TRBV3-2; D: -; length: 15; J: TRBJ2-5; size: -; DNA: TGTGCCAGCAGCCAAGCTCCTGCTAGCGAGGAGACCCAGTACTTC; CDR3: CASSQAPASEETQYF
V: TRBV10-3; D: TRBD1; length: 17; J: TRBJ1-2; size: -; DNA: TGTGCCATCAGTGTGTTTACCGGGACAGTACACCGGTATGGCTACACCTTC; CDR3: CAISVFTGTVHRYGYTF
V: TRBV7-2; D: TRBD1; length: 14; J: TRBJ1-2; size: -; DNA: TGTGCCAGCAGCTCACCCTGGACAGGGTATGGCTACACCTTC; CDR3: CASSSPWTGYGYTF
V: TRBV27; D: -; length: 14; J: TRBJ1-6; size: -; DNA: TGTGCCAGCAGTTTTGGGGGGAGGCATTCACCCCTCCACTTT; CDR3: CASSFGGRHSPLHF
V: TRBV10-3; D: -; length: 15; J: TRBJ1-5; size: -; DNA: TGTGCCACACGACCGGGACGCGAAGTCAATCAGCCCCAGCATTTT; CDR3: CATRPGREVNQPQHF
V: TRBV7-3; D: -; length: 11; J: TRBJ2-5; size: -; DNA: TGTGCCAGCAGCTTAACCGAGACCCAGTACTTC; CDR3: CASSLTETQYF
V: TRBV10-3; D: -; length: 13; J: TRBJ1-3; size: -; DNA: TGTGCCATCAGGACAGCCTCTGGAAACACCATATATTTT; CDR3: CAIRTASGNTIYF
V: TRBV12-2; D: -; length: 15; J: TRBJ2-7; size: -; DNA: TGTGCAAGTCGCTTAGAGGGACAGGGTACGTACGAGCAGTACTTC; CDR3: CASRLEGQGTYEQYF
V: TRBV9; D: -; length: 14; J: TRBJ2-3; size: -; DNA: TGTGCCAGCAGCGTAGCTCCTTCACGGGATACGCAGTATTTT; CDR3: CASSVAPSRDTQYF
V: TRBV10-3; D: TRBD1; length: 15; J: TRBJ2-3; size: -; DNA: TGTGCCATCAGTGATAAAGGGACAGTAACAGATACGCAGTATTTT; CDR3: CAISDKGTVTDTQYF
V: TRBV6-1; D: -; length: 14; J: TRBJ2-7; size: once; DNA: TGTGCCAGCAGTGAACAGGGAAGCTCCTACGAGCAGTACTTC; CDR3: CASSEQGSSYEQYF
V: TRBV14; D: TRBD2; length: 18; J: TRBJ2-6; size: -; DNA: TGTGCCAGCAGCCAAGGGCTAGCGGGAGTTCTTGGGGCCAACGTCCTGACTTTC; CDR3: CASSQGLAGVLGANVLTF
V: TRBV19; D: TRBD2; length: 18; J: TRBJ2-1; size: -; DNA: TGTGCCAGTAGTTTGACTAGCGGGAGGGTCTTCTCCTACAATGAGCAGTTCTTC; CDR3: CASSLTSGRVFSYNEQFF
V: TRBV19; D: -; length: 14; J: TRBJ1-1; size: -; DNA: TGTGCCAGTAGTCCCTCGACAGGGAACACTGAAGCTTTCTTT; CDR3: CASSPSTGNTEAFF
V: TRBV9; D: -; length: 14; J: TRBJ1-2; size: -; DNA: TGTGCCAGCAGCGTAGCTGGAGGGGCGGGCGGCTACACCTTC; CDR3: CASSVAGGAGGYTF